This T cell receptor beta chain came from a study of OX40 agonist ivuxolimab in advanced cancers. For the study at large: A history of anti-PD-1, anti-PD-L1 or anti-CTLA-4 therapy was acceptable, and approximately 40% had some. Study results and caveats: Averaged across samples, CD8+ T cells carried more expanded clones than CD4+ did.

Profiled with immunoSEQ multiplex PCR; TCRdb holds only in-frame clones, not every one. The data hold about 74,000 clones, with roughly 82% observed a single time. As to this clone: Its target is unknown.

This CDR3 spans 15 amino acids. The V and J ends lost 5 bases and 0 bases respectively, with 13 bases between them. Germline loops: CDR1 LNHDA, CDR2 SQIVND (reference sequence). The V call is TRBV19, the J call TRBJ1-1, with D possibly TRBD1 on 5 matching bases. The sequence came from an adult with an advanced solid tumor such as melanoma, head and neck, liver or kidney cancer. The sequencing used CD4+ or CD8+ T cells sorted from blood, collected in a trial of the OX40 agonist ivuxolimab. The CDR3 region is CASSRPTALNTEAFF. CDR3 nucleotide sequence: TGTGCCAGTAGTCGTCCGACAGCCCTGAACACTGAAGCTTTCTTT. The full variable domain, rest sourced from reference TRBV19 and TRBJ1-1, is DGGITQSPKYLFRKEGQNVTLSCEQNLNHDAMYWYRQDPGQGLRLIYYSQIVNDFQKGDIAEGYSVSREKKESFPLTVTSAQKNPTAFYLCASSRPTALNTEAFFGQGTRLTVV.